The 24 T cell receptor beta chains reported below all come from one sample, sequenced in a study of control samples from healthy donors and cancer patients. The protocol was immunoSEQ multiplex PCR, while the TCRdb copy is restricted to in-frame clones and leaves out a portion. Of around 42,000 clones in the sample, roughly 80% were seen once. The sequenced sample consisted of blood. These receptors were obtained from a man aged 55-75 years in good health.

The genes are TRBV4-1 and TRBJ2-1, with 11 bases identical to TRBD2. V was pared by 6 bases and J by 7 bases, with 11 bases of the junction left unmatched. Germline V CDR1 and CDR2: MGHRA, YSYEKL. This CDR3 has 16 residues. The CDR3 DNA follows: TGCGCCAGCAGTACTACCGGGACTAGCGGACTAAATGAGCAGTTCTTC. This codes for CASSTTGTSGLNEQFF.

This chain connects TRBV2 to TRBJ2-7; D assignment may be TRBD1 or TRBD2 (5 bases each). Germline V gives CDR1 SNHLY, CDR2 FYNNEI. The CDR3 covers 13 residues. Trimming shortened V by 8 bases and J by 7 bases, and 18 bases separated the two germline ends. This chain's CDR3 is CASGRSGTSEQYF. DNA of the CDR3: TGTGCCAGCGGAAGATCAGGGACGAGTGAGCAGTACTTC.

CDR3: CASSSRRASQRGNSPLHF. The CDR3 DNA reads as TGTGCCAGCAGCTCGAGACGGGCCTCTCAACGAGGTAATTCACCCCTCCACTTT. V is TRBV5-6 and J is TRBJ1-6, with D hard to call. Germline loops: CDR1 SGHDT, CDR2 YYEEEE. The CDR3 spans 18 residues. Trimming pared 3 bases from V and 6 bases from J, leaving 22 bases between.

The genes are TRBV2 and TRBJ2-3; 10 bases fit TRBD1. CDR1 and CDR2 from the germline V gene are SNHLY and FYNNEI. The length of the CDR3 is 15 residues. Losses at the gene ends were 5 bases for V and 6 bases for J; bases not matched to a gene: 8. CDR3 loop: CASSNFGDRGDTQYF. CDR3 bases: TGTGCCAGCAGTAACTTTGGGGACAGGGGCGATACGCAGTATTTT.

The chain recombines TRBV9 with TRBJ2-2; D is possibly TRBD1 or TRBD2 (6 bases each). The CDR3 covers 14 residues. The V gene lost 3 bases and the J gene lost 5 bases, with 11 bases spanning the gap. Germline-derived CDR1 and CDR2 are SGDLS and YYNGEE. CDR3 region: CASSARDITGELFF. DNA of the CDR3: TGTGCCAGCAGCGCGCGGGACATTACCGGGGAGCTGTTTTTT.

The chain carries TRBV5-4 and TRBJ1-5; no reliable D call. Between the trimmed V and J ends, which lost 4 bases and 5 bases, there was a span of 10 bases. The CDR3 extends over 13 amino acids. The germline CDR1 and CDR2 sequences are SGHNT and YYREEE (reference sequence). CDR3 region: CASSGGWDQPQHF. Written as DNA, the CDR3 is TGTGCCAGCAGCGGAGGATGGGATCAGCCCCAGCATTTT.

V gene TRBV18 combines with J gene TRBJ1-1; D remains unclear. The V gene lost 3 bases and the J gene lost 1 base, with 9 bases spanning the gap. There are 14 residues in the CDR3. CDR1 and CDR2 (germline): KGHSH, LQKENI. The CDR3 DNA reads TGTGCCAGCTCACCCTTTCTGCGGAACACTGAAGCTTTCTTT. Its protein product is CASSPFLRNTEAFF.

CDR3 nucleotides: TGCAGCGTTGAAGGTCTAGCGGGTATGTCCTACGAGCAGTACTTC. Residues: CSVEGLAGMSYEQYF. The J gene is TRBJ2-7, the V gene TRBV29-1, with 8 positions matching TRBD2. This CDR3 spans 15 amino acids. CDR1 and CDR2 (germline): SQVTM, ANQGSEA. The J segment lost 1 base and the V segment lost 1 base, leaving 6 bases of the junction unmatched.

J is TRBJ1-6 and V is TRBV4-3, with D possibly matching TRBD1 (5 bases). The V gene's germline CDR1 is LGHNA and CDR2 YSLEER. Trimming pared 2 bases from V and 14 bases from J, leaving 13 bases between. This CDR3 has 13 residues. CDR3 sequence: CASSQYRDATLHF. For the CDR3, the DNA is TGCGCCAGCAGCCAATATCGGGACGCCACCCTCCACTTT.

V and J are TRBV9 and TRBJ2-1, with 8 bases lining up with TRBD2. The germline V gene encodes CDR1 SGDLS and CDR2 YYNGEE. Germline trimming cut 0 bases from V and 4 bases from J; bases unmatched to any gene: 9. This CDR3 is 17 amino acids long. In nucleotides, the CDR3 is TGTGCCAGCAGCGTAGGGGCGAGCGGGGGACGATACAATGAGCAGTTCTTC. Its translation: CASSVGASGGRYNEQFF.

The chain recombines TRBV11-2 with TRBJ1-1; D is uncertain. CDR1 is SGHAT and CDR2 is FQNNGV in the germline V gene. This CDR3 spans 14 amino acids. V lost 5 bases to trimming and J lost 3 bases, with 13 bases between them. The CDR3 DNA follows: TGTGCCAGCAGCGCGGGTCCTACCGACACTGAAGCTTTCTTT. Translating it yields CASSAGPTDTEAFF.

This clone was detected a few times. The CDR3 spells CASSRTANYGYTF. The CDR3 bases are TGTGCCAGCAGCAGGACAGCTAACTATGGCTACACCTTC. The rearrangement joins TRBV5-6 to TRBJ1-2; a weak D match, TRBD1 (6 bases). CDR1 is SGHDT, CDR2 YYEEEE, per germline. Trimming pared 4 bases from V and 0 bases from J, leaving 7 bases between. CDR3 length: 13 amino acids.

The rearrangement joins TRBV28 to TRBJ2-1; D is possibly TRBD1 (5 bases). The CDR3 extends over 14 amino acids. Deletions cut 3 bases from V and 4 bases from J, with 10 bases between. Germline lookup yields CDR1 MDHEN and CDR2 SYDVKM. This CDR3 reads CASSFRTTYNEQFF. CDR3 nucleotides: TGTGCCAGCAGTTTCCGGACAACTTACAATGAGCAGTTCTTC.

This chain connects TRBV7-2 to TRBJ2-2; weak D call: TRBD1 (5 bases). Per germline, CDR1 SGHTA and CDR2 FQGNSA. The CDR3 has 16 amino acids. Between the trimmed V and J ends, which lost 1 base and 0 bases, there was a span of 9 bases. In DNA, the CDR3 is TGTGCCAGCAGCTTAGTCAGGGCCTCGAACACCGGGGAGCTGTTTTTT. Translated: CASSLVRASNTGELFF.

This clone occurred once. The CDR3 sequence is CASSFQFWGAYEQYF. The DNA of the CDR3 is TGTGCCAGCAGCTTTCAGTTTTGGGGGGCCTACGAGCAGTACTTC. The chain couples TRBV11-2 to TRBJ2-7, with D possibly matching TRBD2 (6 bases). Trimming shortened V by 3 bases and J by 2 bases, and 14 bases separated the two germline ends. The CDR3 consists of 15 residues. The germline V gene has CDR1 SGHAT and CDR2 FQNNGV.

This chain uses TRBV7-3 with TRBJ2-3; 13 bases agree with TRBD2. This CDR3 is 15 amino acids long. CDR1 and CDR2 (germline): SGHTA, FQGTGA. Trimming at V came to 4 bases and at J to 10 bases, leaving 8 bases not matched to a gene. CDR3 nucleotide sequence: TGTGCCAGCAGCTCGTCAACCGGGACTAGCGGGGCGCAGTATTTT. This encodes CASSSSTGTSGAQYF.

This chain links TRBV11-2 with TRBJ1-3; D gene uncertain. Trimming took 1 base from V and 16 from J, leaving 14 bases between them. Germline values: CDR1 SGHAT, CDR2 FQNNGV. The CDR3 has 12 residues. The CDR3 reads CASSLGSTSAYF. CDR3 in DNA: TGTGCCAGCAGCTTAGGATCGACATCGGCTTATTTT.

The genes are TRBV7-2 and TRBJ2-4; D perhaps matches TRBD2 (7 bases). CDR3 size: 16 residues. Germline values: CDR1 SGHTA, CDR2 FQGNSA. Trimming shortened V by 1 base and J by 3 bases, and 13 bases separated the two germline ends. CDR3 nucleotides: TGTGCCAGCAGCTTAGTCCAGGGAGGGGGCAAAAACATTCAGTACTTC. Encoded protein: CASSLVQGGGKNIQYF. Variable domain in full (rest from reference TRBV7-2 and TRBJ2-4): GAGVSQSPSNKVTEKGKDVELRCDPISGHTALYWYRQSLGQGLEFLIYFQGNSAPDKSGLPSDRFSAERTGGSVSTLTIQRTQQEDSAVYLCASSLVQGGGKNIQYFGAGTRLSVL.

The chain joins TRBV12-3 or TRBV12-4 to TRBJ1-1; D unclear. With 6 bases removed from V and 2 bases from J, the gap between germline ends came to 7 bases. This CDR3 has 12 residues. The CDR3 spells CASRVANTEAFF. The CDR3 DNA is TGTGCCAGCAGGGTGGCTAACACTGAAGCTTTCTTT.

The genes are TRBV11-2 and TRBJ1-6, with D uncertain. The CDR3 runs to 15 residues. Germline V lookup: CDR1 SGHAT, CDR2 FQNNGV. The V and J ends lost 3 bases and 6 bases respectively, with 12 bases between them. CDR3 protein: CASSLSPQFNSPLHF. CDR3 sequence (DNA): TGTGCCAGCAGCTTGTCACCGCAGTTTAATTCACCCCTCCACTTT. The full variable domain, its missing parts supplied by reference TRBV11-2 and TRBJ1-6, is EAGVAQSPRYKIIEKRQSVAFWCNPISGHATLYWYQQILGQGPKLLIQFQNNGVVDDSQLPKDRFSAERLKGVDSTLKIQPAKLEDSAVYLCASSLSPQFNSPLHFGNGTRLTVT.

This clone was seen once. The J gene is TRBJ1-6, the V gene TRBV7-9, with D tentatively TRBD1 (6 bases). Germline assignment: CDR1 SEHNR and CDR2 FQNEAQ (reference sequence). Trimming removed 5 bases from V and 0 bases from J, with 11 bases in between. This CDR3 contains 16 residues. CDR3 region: CASSKGQSSYNSPLHF. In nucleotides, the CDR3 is TGTGCCAGCAGCAAAGGACAGAGCTCCTATAATTCACCCCTCCACTTT.

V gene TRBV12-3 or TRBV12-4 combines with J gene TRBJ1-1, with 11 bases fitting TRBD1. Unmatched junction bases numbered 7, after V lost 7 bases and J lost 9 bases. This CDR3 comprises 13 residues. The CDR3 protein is CASTWDRGRKAFF. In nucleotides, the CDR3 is TGTGCCAGCACTTGGGACAGGGGGAGAAAAGCTTTCTTT.

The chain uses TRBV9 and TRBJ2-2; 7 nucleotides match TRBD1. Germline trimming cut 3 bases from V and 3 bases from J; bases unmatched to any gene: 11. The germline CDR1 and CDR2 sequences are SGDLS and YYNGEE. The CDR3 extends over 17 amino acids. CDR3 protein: CASSGRETGWHTGELFF. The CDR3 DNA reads TGTGCCAGCAGCGGGAGAGAGACAGGGTGGCACACCGGGGAGCTGTTTTTT.

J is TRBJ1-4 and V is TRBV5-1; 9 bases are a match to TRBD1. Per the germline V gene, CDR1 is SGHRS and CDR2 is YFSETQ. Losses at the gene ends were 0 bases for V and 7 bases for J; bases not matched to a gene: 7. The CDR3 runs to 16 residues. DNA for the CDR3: TGCGCCAGCAGCTTGGGGACAGGGGAGAAATCTGAAAAACTGTTTTTT. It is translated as CASSLGTGEKSEKLFF.